Below are 10 T cell receptor beta chains sequenced from a single sample in a study of CD8+ T cells in alopecia areata. Treatment noted: oral pan-JAK inhibitor, 5-10 mg twice daily. Reverse transcribed after extraction, RNA yielded cDNA as the sequencing template. Profiling relied on immunoSEQ multiplex PCR, and the TCRdb table lists in-frame clones only, not all of them. The sample consists of 200,000 to 250,000 clones, over 60% of them appearing once. The material sequenced was CD4+ T cells sorted from blood, taken at week 44, from a patient treated with tofacitinib. The receptors come from a human donor with alopecia areata.

The chain has TRBV2 and TRBJ1-2; D call uncertain. V lost 7 bases, J lost 5 bases, and 17 bases lay in between. CDR1 and CDR2 (germline): SNHLY, FYNNEI. The CDR3 is 14 amino acids. CDR3 nucleotide sequence: TGTGCCAGCACTTCGGGTCCGACCGGGTATGGCTACACCTTC. Amino acids: CASTSGPTGYGYTF.

This clone was observed once. J is TRBJ1-1 and V is TRBV27; D not certain. There are 13 residues in the CDR3. Germline V gene data show CDR1 as MNHEY and CDR2 as SMNVEV (reference sequence). V dropped 3 bases and J dropped 4 bases, with 9 bases sitting between them. CDR3 DNA sequence: TGTGCCAGCAGTTTTTCCTTCGGCACTGAAGCTTTCTTT. This sequence encodes CASSFSFGTEAFF.

The rearrangement links TRBV5-1 to TRBJ2-3; possibly TRBD1 or TRBD2 for D (6 bases each). The length of the CDR3 is 16 residues. V was shortened by 3 bases and J by 3 bases, with 17 bases between the two germline ends. Germline loops: CDR1 SGHRS, CDR2 YFSETQ. CDR3 amino acids: CASSSQGGGWTDTQYF. CDR3 bases: TGCGCCAGCAGCTCCCAAGGAGGGGGTTGGACAGATACGCAGTATTTT.

This clone was seen more than once but under ten times. The V call is TRBV29-1, the J call TRBJ2-4, with D perhaps matching TRBD1 (6 bases). V dropped 7 bases and J dropped 9 bases, with 19 bases sitting between them. The CDR3 has 13 residues. From germline, CDR1 is SQVTM and CDR2 ANQGSEA. The CDR3 sequence: CSAGDLQGGIQYF. CDR3 nucleotide sequence: TGCAGCGCCGGGGACCTCCAAGGGGGCATTCAGTACTTC.

J is TRBJ2-1 and V is TRBV2; 9 bases agree with TRBD2. This CDR3 spans 14 amino acids. Germline V CDR1 and CDR2: SNHLY, FYNNEI. The V segment lost 7 bases and the J segment 2 bases; nucleotides outside the gene matches: 3. CDR3 protein: CASNLAGAYNEQFF. For the CDR3, the DNA is TGTGCCAGCAACTTAGCGGGGGCCTACAATGAGCAGTTCTTC.

With regard to this clone: Other DNA sequences from this sample encode an identical CDR3 as well. V and J are TRBV19 and TRBJ2-1, with 8 bases aligning to TRBD2. V gave up 5 bases and J gave up 3 bases; unmatched junction bases: 6. Looked up from germline, CDR1 is LNHDA and CDR2 is SQIVND (reference sequence). This CDR3 has 15 amino acids. CDR3: CASSPGSGGYNEQFF. The CDR3 DNA follows: TGTGCCAGTAGTCCAGGGAGCGGGGGCTACAATGAGCAGTTCTTC.

V gene TRBV6-5 combines with J gene TRBJ1-2; 8 bases are shared with TRBD1. The length of the CDR3 is 15 residues. Losses at the gene ends were 0 bases for V and 2 bases for J; bases not matched to a gene: 2. Germline CDR1 reads MNHEY; CDR2 reads SVGAGI. The CDR3 is CASSYSGTGNYGYTF. CDR3 nucleotides: TGTGCCAGCAGTTACTCTGGGACAGGCAACTATGGCTACACCTTC.

The chain joins TRBV18 to TRBJ2-1; either TRBD1 or TRBD2 may supply D (5 bases each). CDR3 size: 15 residues. Germline V gene data show CDR1 as KGHSH and CDR2 as LQKENI. V lost 0 bases, J lost 7 bases, and 13 bases lay in between. Here the CDR3 reads CASSPPLRGGNEQFF. The DNA of the CDR3 is TGTGCCAGCTCACCACCTTTACGGGGCGGGAATGAGCAGTTCTTC.

The chain uses TRBV5-1 and TRBJ1-1; 7 nucleotides align to TRBD1. The germline V gene has CDR1 SGHRS and CDR2 YFSETQ. The CDR3 has 14 residues. The trim removed 4 bases at V and 2 bases at J, leaving 5 bases unmatched. Written as DNA, the CDR3 is TGCGCCAGCAGCAGGGGACAGATCAACACTGAAGCTTTCTTT. Translating gives CASSRGQINTEAFF.

This sequence joins TRBV25-1 and TRBJ2-3; D remains ambiguous. The CDR3 is 11 amino acids. Germline values: CDR1 MGHDK, CDR2 SYGVNS. V dropped 7 bases and J dropped 0 bases, with 2 bases sitting between them. CDR3 sequence reads: CASTSTDTQYF. Here the CDR3 DNA reads TGTGCCAGCACCAGCACAGATACGCAGTATTTT.